The source of this TCR beta chain is a study of CD8+CD57+ T cells in acquired aplastic anemia. In regard to this clonotype: At one of its ends the junction is not consistent with the germline gene, which may arise from a read error.

For CDR3 and TCR beta VDJ profiling, genomic DNA was the template used. One entry per CDR3 protein results from TCRdb running MiXCR on the reads. Among over 200,000 distinct CDR3 sequences listed, 60% to 65% were seen once. Sequenced input: sorted CD4+, CD8+, or CD8+CD57+ T cells (not recorded which) from PBMCs. The TCR comes from a human donor in good health.

DNA of the CDR3: TGTGTCAGCAGCCCCCTAGCCAGCGACCCAGATACGCAGTATTTT. It encodes CVSSPLASDPDTQYF. The gene calls are TRBV27 and TRBJ2-3, with D maybe TRBD2 (5 bases). The germline V gene has CDR1 MNHEY and CDR2 SMNVEV (reference sequence). The CDR3 spans 15 residues.